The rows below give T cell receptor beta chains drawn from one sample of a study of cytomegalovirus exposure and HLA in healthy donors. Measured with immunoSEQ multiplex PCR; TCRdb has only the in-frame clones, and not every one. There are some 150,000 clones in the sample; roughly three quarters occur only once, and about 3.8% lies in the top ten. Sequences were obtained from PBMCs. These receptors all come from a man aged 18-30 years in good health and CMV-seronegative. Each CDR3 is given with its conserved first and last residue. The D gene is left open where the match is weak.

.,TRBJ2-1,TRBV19,CASSIAVEQFF
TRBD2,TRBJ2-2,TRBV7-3,CASSLMPSGMGNTGELFF
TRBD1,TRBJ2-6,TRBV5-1,CASSHTGGASGANVLTF
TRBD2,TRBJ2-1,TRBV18,CASSLKSGGGAVNEQFF
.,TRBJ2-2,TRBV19,CASTRGGTGELFF
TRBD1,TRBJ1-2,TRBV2,CASPGTAHLPLHYGYTF
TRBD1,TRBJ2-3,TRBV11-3,CASSSTGGLTDTQYF
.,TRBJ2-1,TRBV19,CASSTGQTNNEQFF
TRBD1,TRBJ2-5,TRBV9,CASSSGQGMGETQYF
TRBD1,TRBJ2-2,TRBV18,CASSPTQGTANTGELFF
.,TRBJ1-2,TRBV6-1,CASSGTSRGARNYGYTF
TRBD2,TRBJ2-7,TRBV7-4,CASSLAREGLSSYEQYF
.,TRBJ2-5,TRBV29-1,CSATGMETQYF
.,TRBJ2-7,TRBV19,CASSIGSREQYF
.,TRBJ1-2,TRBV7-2,CASSFAGYGYTF
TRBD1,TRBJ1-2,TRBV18,CASSDGQVLGYTF
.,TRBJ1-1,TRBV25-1,CASSEAGYEAFF
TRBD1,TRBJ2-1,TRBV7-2,CASSLTGTGVNEQFF
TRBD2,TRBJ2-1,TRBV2,CASRLERGFNEQFF
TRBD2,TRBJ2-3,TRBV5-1,CASSQGLAGGEGDTDTQYF
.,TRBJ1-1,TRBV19,CASNPEGRGEAFF
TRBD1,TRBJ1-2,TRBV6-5,CASSYDRGSYGYTF
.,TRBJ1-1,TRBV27,CASSKDPRVENTEAFF
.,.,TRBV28,CASSDPGALYEQYF
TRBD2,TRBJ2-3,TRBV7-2,CASSLVHVAGTDTQYF
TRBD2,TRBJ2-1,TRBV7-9,CASMKSGGVYNEQFF
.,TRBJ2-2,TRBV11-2,CASSLQGYGELFF
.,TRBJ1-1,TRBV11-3,CASSLGRQPGDEAFF
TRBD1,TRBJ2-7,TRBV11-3,CASSSRTGGSYEQYF
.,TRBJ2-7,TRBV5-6,CASSLDGNEQYF
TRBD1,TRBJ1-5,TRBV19,CASSRTGLGNQPQHF